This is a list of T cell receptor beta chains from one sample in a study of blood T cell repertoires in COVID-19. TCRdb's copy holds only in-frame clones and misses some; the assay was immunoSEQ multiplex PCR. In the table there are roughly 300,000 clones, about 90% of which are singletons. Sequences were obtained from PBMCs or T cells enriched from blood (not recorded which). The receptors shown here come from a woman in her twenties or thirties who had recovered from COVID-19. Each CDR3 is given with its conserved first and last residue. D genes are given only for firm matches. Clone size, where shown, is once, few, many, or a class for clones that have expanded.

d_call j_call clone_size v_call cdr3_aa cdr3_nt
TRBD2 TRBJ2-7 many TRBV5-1 CASSLGSWTSYEQYF TGCGCCAGCAGCTTGGGTAGTTGGACTAGCTACGAGCAGTACTTC
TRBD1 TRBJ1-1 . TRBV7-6 CASSLQRDRGPGTEAFF TGTGCCAGCAGTCTCCAGAGAGACAGGGGGCCGGGCACTGAAGCTTTCTTT
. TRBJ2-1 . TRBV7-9 CASSPTQGYAYNEQFF TGTGCCAGCAGCCCTACTCAGGGCTATGCCTACAATGAGCAGTTCTTC
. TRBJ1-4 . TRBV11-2 CASSPYLRATNEKLFF TGTGCCAGCAGCCCGTACCTCAGGGCAACTAATGAAAAACTGTTTTTT
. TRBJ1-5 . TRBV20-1 CSASSGQHQPQHF TGCAGTGCTAGTTCAGGGCAGCATCAGCCCCAGCATTTT
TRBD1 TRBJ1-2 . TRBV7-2 CASSLATGVYGYTF TGTGCCAGCAGCTTAGCGACAGGGGTCTATGGCTACACCTTC
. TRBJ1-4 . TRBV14 CASSPFHGVEKKLFF TGTGCCAGCAGCCCCTTCCACGGGGTGGAAAAAAAACTGTTTTTT
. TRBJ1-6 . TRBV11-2 CASSPPDSPLHF TGTGCCAGCAGCCCTCCCGATTCACCCCTCCACTTT
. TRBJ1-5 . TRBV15 CATSREQGGGQPQHF TGTGCCACCAGCAGAGAGCAGGGAGGAGGACAGCCCCAGCATTTT
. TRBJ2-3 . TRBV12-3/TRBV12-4 CASRKDYTDTQYF TGTGCCAGCAGAAAAGACTACACAGATACGCAGTATTTT
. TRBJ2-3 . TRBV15 CATSRDLLGGTDTQYF TGTGCCACCAGCAGAGATCTCTTGGGGGGTACAGATACGCAGTATTTT
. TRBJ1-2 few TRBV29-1 CSVDVGDNYGYTF TGCAGCGTTGATGTTGGAGATAACTATGGCTACACCTTC
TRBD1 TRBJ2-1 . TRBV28 CATTIRQGNNNEQFF TGTGCCACCACCATTCGACAGGGGAACAACAATGAGCAGTTCTTC
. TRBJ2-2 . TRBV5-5 CASRLWAAPGELFF TGTGCCAGTCGCCTTTGGGCCGCACCCGGGGAGCTGTTTTTT
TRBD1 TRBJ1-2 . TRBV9 CASSAQTGQGAYGYTF TGTGCCAGCAGCGCCCAAACCGGACAGGGGGCTTATGGCTACACCTTC
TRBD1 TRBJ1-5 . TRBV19 CASSTTGGSNQPQHF TGTGCCAGTAGCACCACAGGGGGAAGCAATCAGCCCCAGCATTTT
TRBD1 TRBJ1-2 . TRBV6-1 CASSEQTGTVVRGYTF TGTGCCAGCAGTGAACAGACCGGGACAGTCGTGCGGGGCTACACCTTC
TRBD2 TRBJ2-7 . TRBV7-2 CASSLVTSGTYEQYF TGTGCCAGCAGCTTAGTGACTAGCGGCACCTACGAGCAGTACTTC
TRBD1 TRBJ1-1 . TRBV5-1 CASSGGTGGNTEAFF TGCGCCAGCAGCGGGGGGACAGGCGGGAACACTGAAGCTTTCTTT